The 32 T cell receptor beta chains listed next were all sequenced from one sample in a study of T-cell reconstitution after alpha-beta-depleted transplantation in children. Using unique molecular identifiers, the investigators prepared the TCRbeta library. A single record per CDR3 protein comes from TCRdb applying MiXCR to the PCR reads. The profile covers about 980,000 distinct CDR3 sequences, with about 26% appearing a single time and under 30% taken by the ten largest. The sequences come from PBMCs, mostly from graft donor cells, collected 360 days after TCRalphabeta/CD19-depleted stem cell transplant. The source is a boy less than two years old who had a stem cell transplant for SCID, so the T cells may come from the graft donor.

The chain uses TRBV12-3 or TRBV12-4 and TRBJ1-1; no reliable D call. The CDR3 loop spans 16 amino acids. Trimming removed 6 bases from V and 0 bases from J, with 17 bases in between. The CDR3 reads CASRGLRAGLNTEAFF. Here the CDR3 DNA reads TGTGCCAGCAGGGGCCTGAGAGCCGGTTTGAACACTGAAGCTTTCTTT.

A few counts support this clonotype. This chain joins TRBV5-1 and TRBJ2-5; D perhaps matches TRBD2 (5 bases). Trimming removed 0 bases at V and 1 base at J, with 10 bases between. Germline lookup yields CDR1 SGHRS and CDR2 YFSETQ. The CDR3 totals 15 residues. This CDR3 reads CASSLGLALQETQYF. The CDR3 nucleotides read TGCGCCAGCAGCTTGGGGCTAGCTCTCCAAGAGACCCAGTACTTC.

The table lists this clonotype with a few counts. Here the CDR3 reads CSASHRQGPYNEQFF. DNA of the CDR3: TGCAGTGCTAGCCACAGGCAGGGGCCATACAATGAGCAGTTCTTC. The gene calls are TRBV20-1 and TRBJ2-1, with D possibly being TRBD1 (6 bases). This CDR3 contains 15 residues. Trimming stripped 3 bases from V and 4 bases from J, with 16 bases between. Germline V lookup: CDR1 DFQATT, CDR2 SNEGSKA (reference sequence).

The chain recombines TRBV6-1 with TRBJ2-3, with 11 bases fitting TRBD2. In germline, CDR1 is MNHNS, CDR2 SASEGT. V was clipped by 7 bases and J by 2 bases; unmatched bases: 8. The CDR3 has 16 amino acids. The CDR3 reads CASNRAGLADTDTQYF. The CDR3 DNA reads as TGTGCCAGCAACCGGGCGGGACTAGCGGACACAGATACGCAGTATTTT.

V usage is TRBV6-5 and J usage is TRBJ1-5, with D unresolved. Trimming removed 4 bases at V and 2 bases at J, with 15 bases between. From germline, CDR1 is MNHEY and CDR2 SVGAGI. The CDR3 runs 16 residues. The CDR3 reads CASSSDTRWGNQPQHF. CDR3 DNA sequence: TGTGCCAGCAGTTCCGACACCCGGTGGGGCAATCAGCCCCAGCATTTT.

This clonotype was found a few times. The chain's CDR3 is CANPWAPPEYNEQFF. The CDR3 coding sequence is TGTGCCAACCCCTGGGCTCCTCCGGAGTACAATGAGCAGTTCTTC. The chain employs TRBV21-1 and TRBJ2-1; TRBD2, the table's D call, was not compared with the DNA. TRBV21-1 is recorded as a pseudogene. The CDR3 contains 15 residues.

This clonotype was observed a few times. The CDR3 nucleotides are TGCGCCAGCAGCGATTCGGGGGAGTACGAGCAGTACTTC. Protein: CASSDSGEYEQYF. The chain carries TRBV5-1 and TRBJ2-7, with D perhaps TRBD2 (6 bases). CDR1 is SGHRS and CDR2 is YFSETQ in the germline V gene. The germline V and J ends were trimmed by 4 bases and 4 bases, with 12 bases remaining between them. The CDR3 sequence is 13 residues long.

The gene calls are TRBV20-1 and TRBJ2-7; no clear D. CDR1 and CDR2 (germline): DFQATT, SNEGSKA (reference sequence). The CDR3 contains 13 residues. With 6 bases removed from V and 4 bases from J, the gap between germline ends came to 16 bases. In DNA, the CDR3 is TGCAGTGCCTATTATTCCGGACCTTACGAGCAGTACTTC. Translation: CSAYYSGPYEQYF.

Only a few counts were recorded for this clonotype. This chain uses TRBV5-1 with TRBJ2-1; TRBD2 agrees at 10 bases. The CDR3 has 15 residues. V gave up 7 bases and J gave up 9 bases; unmatched junction bases: 13. CDR1 is SGHRS, CDR2 YFSETQ, per germline. The CDR3 DNA sequence: TGCGCCAGCGTACTAGCAGCGGGGGGGCAGGGTGAGCAGTTCTTC. Amino acid sequence: CASVLAAGGQGEQFF.

In its sample, this clonotype was seen a few times. The rearrangement uses TRBV20-1 and TRBJ1-2; D is ambiguous. Germline CDR1 is DFQATT and CDR2 is SNEGSKA (reference sequence). V gave up 6 bases and J gave up 2 bases, with 10 bases separating them. This CDR3 is built from 12 residues. CDR3: CSAQWTNYGYTF. Written as DNA, the CDR3 is TGCAGTGCACAGTGGACCAACTATGGCTACACCTTC.

J is TRBJ2-1 and V is TRBV7-9, with a possible D match to TRBD1 (7 bases). The germline V gene has CDR1 SEHNR and CDR2 FQNEAQ (reference sequence). This CDR3 comprises 13 residues. The V gene lost 4 bases and the J gene lost 10 bases, with 14 bases spanning the gap. For the CDR3, the DNA is TGTGCCAGCAGCTCCCCCGCAGGGGGGGAGCAGTTCTTC. Translated, it gives CASSSPAGGEQFF.

The rearrangement links TRBV12-3 or TRBV12-4 to TRBJ1-2, with 10 nucleotides matching TRBD1. This CDR3 comprises 14 residues. V shed 3 bases and J 7 bases; nucleotides not matched to a gene: 5. The CDR3 loop reads CASSLGQGRGGYTF. The CDR3 coding sequence is TGTGCCAGCAGTTTGGGACAGGGGAGAGGTGGCTACACCTTC.

V and J are TRBV20-1 and TRBJ2-5; 11 nucleotides align to TRBD2. J lost 7 bases, V lost 6 bases, and 7 bases had no gene match. The germline CDR1 and CDR2 sequences are DFQATT and SNEGSKA (reference sequence). The CDR3 has 13 residues. The CDR3 loop is CSADLGTSGTQYF. The CDR3 DNA reads as TGCAGTGCCGACCTCGGGACTAGCGGGACCCAGTACTTC.

The CDR3 region is CASRVLDEQFF. CDR3 bases: TGTGCCAGCAGAGTCCTCGATGAGCAGTTCTTC. J is TRBJ2-1 and V is TRBV12-3 or TRBV12-4; D is unresolved. CDR3 length: 11 residues. V was cut by 6 bases and J by 8 bases, with 8 bases left in between.

The chain couples TRBV28 to TRBJ2-6; D is uncertain. The CDR3 is made up of 14 amino acids. Trimming pared 6 bases from V and 0 bases from J, leaving 6 bases between. Germline V gene lookup returns CDR1 MDHEN and CDR2 SYDVKM. CDR3 in amino acids: CASRQFSGANVLTF. The CDR3 DNA is TGTGCCAGCAGACAGTTCTCTGGGGCCAACGTCCTGACTTTC.

This clonotype has more than one count but fewer than ten. This chain connects TRBV12-3 or TRBV12-4 to TRBJ2-7; either TRBD1 or TRBD2 may supply D (5 bases each). The CDR3 length is 15 residues. V was cut by 3 bases and J by 4 bases, with 16 bases left in between. Written as DNA, the CDR3 is TGTGCCAGCAGTTTGGTAGGGAGCAGGGCGTACGAGCAGTACTTC. This codes for CASSLVGSRAYEQYF.

This clonotype was found a few times. The CDR3 nucleotides are TGCAGTGCGCCGGATTTGCGGGGGGGCTTCTACAATGAGCAGTTCTTC. This gives the protein CSAPDLRGGFYNEQFF. The chain combines TRBV20-1 with TRBJ2-1; TRBD2 aligns across 9 bases. Losses at the gene ends were 6 bases for V and 3 bases for J; bases not matched to a gene: 12. The CDR3 contains 16 residues. From germline, CDR1 is DFQATT and CDR2 SNEGSKA (reference sequence).

This clonotype has only a few counts. The chain links TRBV2 to TRBJ1-4; 8 nucleotides line up with TRBD1. The CDR3 is made up of 14 amino acids. The germline V gene has CDR1 SNHLY and CDR2 FYNNEI. After removal of 6 bases from V and 6 bases from J, the junction contained 6 bases not matched to a gene. CDR3 residues: CASSPDRADEKLFF. The CDR3 nucleotides are TGTGCCAGCAGCCCGGACAGGGCTGATGAAAAACTGTTTTTT.

This sequence joins TRBV20-1 and TRBJ2-7; no clear D gene. Germline CDR1 DFQATT, CDR2 SNEGSKA (reference sequence). Trimming pared 4 bases from V and 4 bases from J, leaving 8 bases between. The CDR3 is made up of 11 amino acids. CDR3 in DNA: TGCAGTGCTAAGGACGGGTACGAGCAGTACTTC. Translated, it gives CSAKDGYEQYF.

This clonotype was detected ten times or more. The V gene is TRBV18, the J gene TRBJ1-2; possible D gene TRBD1, 5 bases. Germline V lookup: CDR1 KGHSH, CDR2 LQKENI. Trimming removed 2 bases at V and 3 bases at J, with 13 bases between. The CDR3 is 15 amino acids. CDR3 bases: TGTGCCAGCTCACCATCTCAGGGAAGGGACTATGGCTACACCTTC. This translates into CASSPSQGRDYGYTF.

This clonotype was observed a few times. This chain connects TRBV10-3 to TRBJ2-2, with D perhaps TRBD2 (6 bases). V shed 1 base and J shed 5 bases, with 14 bases lying between them. The CDR3 totals 16 residues. Looked up from germline, CDR1 is ENHRY and CDR2 is SYGVKD. In nucleotides, the CDR3 is TGTGCCATCAGTGAGTGGGGCTTCGGAGGGACCGGGGAGCTGTTTTTT. Its protein product is CAISEWGFGGTGELFF.

The V call is TRBV7-9, the J call TRBJ1-3; D is undetermined. Per germline, CDR1 SEHNR and CDR2 FQNEAQ (reference sequence). V gave up 5 bases and J gave up 7 bases, with 6 bases separating them. The CDR3 is 11 residues long. The CDR3 DNA is TGTGCCAGCAGCAACCTGAACACCATATATTTT. This codes for CASSNLNTIYF.

This clonotype was observed a handful of times. The gene calls are TRBV21-1 and TRBJ2-4. TRBV21-1 is noted as a pseudogene. The CDR3 totals 17 residues. CDR3 DNA: TGTGCCAGCAGCAAAGGGGGTTTGTCAGGAGCCAAAAACATTCAGTACTTC. It encodes CASSKGGLSGAKNIQYF.

This clonotype was counted many times. DNA of the CDR3: TGTGCCAGCACCAGAGGGGACGAGCAGTACTTC. Translation: CASTRGDEQYF. V usage is TRBV6-2 or TRBV6-3 and J usage is TRBJ2-7, with D perhaps given as TRBD1 or TRBD2 (5 bases each). The germline gives CDR1 MNHEY, CDR2 SVGEGT. This CDR3 spans 11 amino acids. Trimming pared 7 bases from V and 5 bases from J, leaving 9 bases between.

This clonotype was seen a few times. V is TRBV7-8 and J is TRBJ2-1; no clear D. V was cut by 3 bases and J by 1 base, with 7 bases left in between. CDR3 length: 14 residues. The germline V gene has CDR1 SGHVS and CDR2 FQNEAQ. Here the CDR3 reads CASSLSLSYNEQFF. CDR3 DNA sequence: TGTGCCAGCAGCTTGTCCCTTTCCTACAATGAGCAGTTCTTC.

This clonotype was seen a handful of times. This CDR3 is CASRGAGAGANVLTF. In DNA form, the CDR3 reads TGTGCCAGCAGGGGGGCCGGGGCTGGGGCCAACGTCCTGACTTTC. This chain links TRBV27 with TRBJ2-6; a weak D match, TRBD1 (6 bases). This CDR3 contains 15 residues. The V and J ends lost 6 bases and 2 bases respectively, with 11 bases between them. Germline CDR1 and CDR2: MNHEY and SMNVEV (reference sequence).

The V gene is TRBV7-9, the J gene TRBJ2-7, with a tentative D call TRBD2 (6 bases). The V gene lost 5 bases and the J gene lost 2 bases, with 13 bases spanning the gap. This CDR3 region has 14 residues. Germline lookup yields CDR1 SEHNR and CDR2 FQNEAQ (reference sequence). CDR3 DNA sequence: TGTGCCAGCAGCCGCCCGGGACTCCCCTACGAGCAGTACTTC. Amino acids: CASSRPGLPYEQYF.

The sample holds a few counts of this clonotype. This chain uses TRBV12-3 or TRBV12-4 with TRBJ1-1; weak D call: TRBD1 (5 bases). The V end lost 6 bases, the J end lost 5 bases, and 16 bases lay between the germline ends. The CDR3 sequence is 14 residues long. CDR3 region: CASRTDQGWTEAFF. CDR3 DNA: TGTGCCAGCAGAACGGATCAGGGATGGACTGAAGCTTTCTTT.

The chain has TRBV6-1 and TRBJ2-7; D is perhaps TRBD1 (6 bases). Trimming left V 3 bases short and J 5 bases short, with 8 bases between. The CDR3 sequence is 12 residues long. The germline V gene has CDR1 MNHNS and CDR2 SASEGT. DNA of the CDR3: TGTGCCAGCAGTGACGGACAGAACGAGCAGTACTTC. It translates to CASSDGQNEQYF.

The chain joins TRBV5-1 to TRBJ2-1; TRBD1 matches at 11 bases. CDR1 and CDR2 (germline): SGHRS, YFSETQ. This CDR3 is built from 15 residues. Germline trimming cut 3 bases from V and 6 bases from J; bases unmatched to any gene: 5. The DNA for the CDR3 is TGCGCCAGCAGCTGGACAGGGGGCTATGGCAATGAGCAGTTCTTC. Its translation: CASSWTGGYGNEQFF.

In its sample, this clonotype was seen a few times. The V and J genes are TRBV20-1 and TRBJ1-1; D is undetermined. CDR1 DFQATT and CDR2 SNEGSKA come from the germline V gene (reference sequence). V lost 1 base to trimming and J lost 1 base, with 13 bases between them. This CDR3 contains 15 residues. The CDR3 DNA is TGCAGTGCTAGAGCCCGGGGTACGGCGAACACTGAAGCTTTCTTT. It yields the protein CSARARGTANTEAFF.

The rearrangement uses TRBV28 and TRBJ2-2; TRBD2 matches 10 bases. Per germline, CDR1 MDHEN and CDR2 SYDVKM. The CDR3 consists of 17 residues. V trimming: 6 bases; J trimming: 7 bases; junction bases outside the gene matches: 14. The CDR3: CASSPLLAGGRGGELFF. CDR3 in DNA: TGTGCCAGCAGCCCCCTTTTAGCGGGGGGACGGGGCGGGGAGCTGTTTTTT.